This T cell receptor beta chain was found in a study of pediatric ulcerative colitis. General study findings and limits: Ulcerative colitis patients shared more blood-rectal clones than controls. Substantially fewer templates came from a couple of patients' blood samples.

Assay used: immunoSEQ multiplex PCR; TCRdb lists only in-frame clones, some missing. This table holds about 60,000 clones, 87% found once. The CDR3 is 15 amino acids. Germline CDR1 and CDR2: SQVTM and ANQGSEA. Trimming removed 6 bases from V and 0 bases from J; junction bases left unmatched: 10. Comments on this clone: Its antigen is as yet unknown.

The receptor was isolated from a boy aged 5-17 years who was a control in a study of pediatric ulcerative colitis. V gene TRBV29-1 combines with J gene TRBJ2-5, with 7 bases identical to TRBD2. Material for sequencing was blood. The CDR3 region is CSVELRGKYQETQYF. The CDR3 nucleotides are TGCAGCGTCGAGTTGCGGGGGAAGTACCAAGAGACCCAGTACTTC.